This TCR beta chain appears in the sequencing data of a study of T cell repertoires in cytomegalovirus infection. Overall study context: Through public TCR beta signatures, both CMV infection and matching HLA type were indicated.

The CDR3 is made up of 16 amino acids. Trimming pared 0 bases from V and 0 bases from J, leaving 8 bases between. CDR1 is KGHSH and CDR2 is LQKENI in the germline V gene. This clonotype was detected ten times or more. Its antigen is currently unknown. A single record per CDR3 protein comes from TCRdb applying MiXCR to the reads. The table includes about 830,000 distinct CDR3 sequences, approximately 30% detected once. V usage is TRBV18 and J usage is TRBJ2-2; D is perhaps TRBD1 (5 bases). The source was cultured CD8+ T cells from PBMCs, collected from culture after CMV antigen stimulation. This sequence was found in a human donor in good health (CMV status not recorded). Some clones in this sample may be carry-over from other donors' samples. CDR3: CASSPPTDANTGELFF. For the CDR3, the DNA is TGTGCCAGCTCACCACCGACAGATGCGAACACCGGGGAGCTGTTTTTT. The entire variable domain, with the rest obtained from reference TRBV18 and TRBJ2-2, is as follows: NAGVMQNPRHLVRRRGQEARLRCSPMKGHSHVYWYRQLPEEGLKFMVYLQKENIIDESGMPKERFSAEFPKEGPSILRIQQVVRGDSAAYFCASSPPTDANTGELFFGEGSRLTVL.